This passage covers 13 T cell receptor beta chains from one sample sequenced in a study of shared clonotypes between healthy human individuals. Sequencing used immunoSEQ multiplex PCR; TCRdb keeps in-frame clones, though not all of them. Here the sample spans some 2.3 million clones, approximately 93% being singletons. The sequenced sample was naive CD4+ T cells from PBMCs. As to subset: CD45RA+ positively selected. The receptors shown here come from a man younger than 35 in good health. Some clones in this sample may be carry-over from other donors' samples.

The chain is built from TRBV5-5 and TRBJ1-1; D is unresolved. With 1 base removed from V and 10 bases from J, the gap between germline ends came to 14 bases. The CDR3 is 13 residues long. Germline CDR1 is SGHKS and CDR2 is YYEKEE (reference sequence). Written as DNA, the CDR3 is TGTGCCAGCAGCTTGTCTAGTGGAGCACGAGCTTTCTTT. It codes for CASSLSSGARAFF.

The chain combines TRBV4-1 with TRBJ2-2, with D hard to call. Deletions cut 3 bases from V and 2 bases from J, with 7 bases between. Germline V gene lookup returns CDR1 MGHRA and CDR2 YSYEKL. CDR3 length equals 14 residues. This CDR3 is CASSHDQNTGELFF. The CDR3 DNA is TGCGCCAGCAGCCACGACCAAAACACCGGGGAGCTGTTTTTT.

The V and J genes are TRBV6-1 and TRBJ2-4; 8 bases line up with TRBD2. The length of the CDR3 is 14 residues. V lost 6 bases to trimming and J lost 7 bases; unmatched junction nucleotides: 8. The germline V gene has CDR1 MNHNS and CDR2 SASEGT. In nucleotides, the CDR3 is TGTGCCAGCAGCGTAAGCGGGAGAGAGAACATTCAGTACTTC. It yields the protein CASSVSGRENIQYF.

CDR3 residues: CASSRVSASTDTQYF. As DNA, the CDR3 is TGTGCCAGCAGTCGGGTATCCGCTAGCACAGATACGCAGTATTTT. The rearrangement uses TRBV28 and TRBJ2-3; D remains unclear. V gave up 5 bases and J gave up 0 bases, with 12 bases separating them. Germline V gene data show CDR1 as MDHEN and CDR2 as SYDVKM. The CDR3 totals 15 residues.

This clone was picked up one time. This chain joins TRBV4-1 and TRBJ1-5; the D is unclear. The CDR3 extends over 16 amino acids. Trimming cost V 3 bases and J 0 bases, with 12 bases left between them. The germline gives CDR1 MGHRA, CDR2 YSYEKL. The CDR3 DNA reads as TGCGCCAGCAGCCATGGGCGGGGTGATAGCAATCAGCCCCAGCATTTT. Protein: CASSHGRGDSNQPQHF.

The chain employs TRBV19 and TRBJ1-2; tentatively, D is TRBD1 (5 bases). The CDR3 covers 11 residues. V lost 10 bases and J lost 5, with 11 bases in between. The germline V gene encodes CDR1 LNHDA and CDR2 SQIVND (reference sequence). As DNA, the CDR3 is TGTGCCACCGGGGACGGGTATGGCTACACCTTC. As protein: CATGDGYGYTF.

This chain connects TRBV5-1 to TRBJ1-1, with D hard to call. V was trimmed by 5 bases and J by 0 bases, leaving 11 bases between them. The CDR3 has 14 amino acids. Germline V gene sequence: CDR1 SGHRS, CDR2 YFSETQ. CDR3 nucleotide sequence: TGCGCCAGCAGTTACGACGGATTGAACACTGAAGCTTTCTTT. Translated, it gives CASSYDGLNTEAFF.

The chain joins TRBV2 to TRBJ2-7; D gene uncertain. The germline V gene has CDR1 SNHLY and CDR2 FYNNEI. The CDR3 loop spans 12 amino acids. Trimming stripped 4 bases from V and 1 base from J, with 5 bases between. The DNA of the CDR3 is TGTGCCAGCAGTGGCGAATCCTACGAGCAGTACTTC. Protein sequence: CASSGESYEQYF.

This chain joins TRBV28 and TRBJ2-5; 10 bases match TRBD2. V trimming: 3 bases; J trimming: 1 base; junction bases outside the gene matches: 2. The CDR3 is 15 residues long. Germline loops: CDR1 MDHEN, CDR2 SYDVKM. The CDR3 coding sequence is TGTGCCAGCAGTTTGACTAGCGGGCCCCAAGAGACCCAGTACTTC. This sequence encodes CASSLTSGPQETQYF.

J is TRBJ2-1 and V is TRBV10-3; no definite D call. The ends were cut back, 6 bases at V and 9 bases at J, with 12 bases in the middle. Germline CDR1 ENHRY, CDR2 SYGVKD. The CDR3 is made up of 12 amino acids. CDR3 nucleotide sequence: TGTGCCATCAGGCTCGGATCGGTTGAGCAGTTCTTC. This codes for CAIRLGSVEQFF.

This chain links TRBV19 with TRBJ1-4; TRBD1 might be the D (5 bases). The length of the CDR3 is 16 residues. V dropped 1 base and J dropped 8 bases, with 17 bases sitting between them. Germline V gene sequence: CDR1 LNHDA, CDR2 SQIVND (reference sequence). CDR3 residues: CASSIGKTVFREKLFF. The CDR3 DNA sequence: TGTGCCAGTAGTATAGGCAAGACAGTCTTTCGGGAAAAACTGTTTTTT.

This chain joins TRBV5-1 and TRBJ2-2; 7 nucleotides align to TRBD1. Germline lookup yields CDR1 SGHRS and CDR2 YFSETQ. There are 14 residues in the CDR3. J gave up 3 bases and V 4 bases, and 3 bases lay outside the gene matches. The CDR3 here is CASSQTGDTGELFF. The CDR3 DNA follows: TGCGCCAGCAGCCAAACAGGGGACACCGGGGAGCTGTTTTTT.

The J gene is TRBJ2-1, the V gene TRBV7-9, with no clear D. V shed 2 bases and J shed 9 bases, with 8 bases lying between them. There are 12 residues in the CDR3. The germline V gene has CDR1 SEHNR and CDR2 FQNEAQ (reference sequence). The CDR3 spells CASSLLPAEQFF. In nucleotides, the CDR3 is TGTGCCAGCAGCTTACTCCCGGCTGAGCAGTTCTTC.